Sequencing of this T cell receptor (beta chain) was carried out in a study of T-cell memory formation after mild COVID-19. Points from the study as a whole: The CD4+ clones that contracted clustered mainly within CM and EM, and the CD8+ clones concentrated in EMRA. Some SARS-CoV-2-responding clones were already detected in memory before infection.

Employing constant-segment primers, 5'RACE generated TCR alpha and TCR beta cDNA libraries bearing sample barcodes and UMIs. Using its own MiXCR run on the 5' RACE reads, TCRdb lists one record per CDR3 protein. Of 400,000 to 550,000 distinct CDR3 sequences in the sample, 25% were seen once. This clonotype was observed many times. The antigen is unknown. The receptor was isolated from an adult woman who had mild COVID-19 (a few samples of this study predate the infection). Cell type and time point are not known. Sequenced: PBMCs or a T cell subset sorted from them (not recorded which).

The CDR3 is CSASQGLGSSYEQYF. The CDR3 DNA is TGCAGTGCCTCCCAGGGACTGGGGAGCTCCTACGAGCAGTACTTC. The V and J genes are TRBV20-1 and TRBJ2-7; D is perhaps TRBD2 (6 bases). This CDR3 comprises 15 residues. Trimming removed 6 bases from V and 0 bases from J, with 18 bases in between. Germline assignment: CDR1 DFQATT and CDR2 SNEGSKA (reference sequence).